This T cell receptor beta chain was sequenced during a study of T cell repertoires in cytomegalovirus infection (dated by TCRdb to the late 2010s). Regarding the study in general: Donor HLA type was relevant to the analysis, because carriage of CMV infection together with the matching HLA type was indicated by public TCR beta signatures.

This clonotype was counted at least ten times. Its cognate antigen has yet to be identified. The input lacks base qualities; no much larger clone sits a single base away. What the authors observed across the whole study: The ex vivo response was dominated by HLA-C-restricted CMV-specific TCR beta clonotypes, and the single most frequent clonotype in two of eight donors was supplied by these HLA-C-restricted clonotypes. In both this cohort and an independent roughly 350-donor cohort, the cumulative frequency of public TCR beta family members distinguished carriers of CMV infection plus the relevant HLA type.

TCRdb records Illumina HiSeq 1500 as the sequencer. TCRdb took the public reads, trimmed them with fastp at Q25, ran MiXCR for clone calling and kept in-frame beta chains. One record per CDR3 amino acid sequence lists the most common genes and DNA. The sample data list 290,000 or so distinct CDR3 sequences, and roughly 24% of these were observed just once. Jointly, the top ten make up around 13% of the sample. The germline V gene supplies CDR1 SGHTA and CDR2 FQGNSA. For this chain, trimming is 4 bases at the V end and 4 bases at the J end, and the number of junction bases without a gene match is 6. The CDR3 numbers 16 residues from cysteine through phenylalanine. Of all the DNA, just the CDR3 is kept, 48 bases in frame from base 1.

The specimen sequenced was PBMCs. The receptor was derived from a human donor in good health (CMV status not recorded). Some clones in this sample may be carry-over from other donors' samples. Here the chain combines TRBV7-2 and TRBJ2-7, and TRBD2 matches 14 of the central bases. The bases read TGTGCCAGCAGCTACCGACTAGCGGGGGGGAGTTACGAGCAGTACTTC. It encodes CASSYRLAGGSYEQYF.